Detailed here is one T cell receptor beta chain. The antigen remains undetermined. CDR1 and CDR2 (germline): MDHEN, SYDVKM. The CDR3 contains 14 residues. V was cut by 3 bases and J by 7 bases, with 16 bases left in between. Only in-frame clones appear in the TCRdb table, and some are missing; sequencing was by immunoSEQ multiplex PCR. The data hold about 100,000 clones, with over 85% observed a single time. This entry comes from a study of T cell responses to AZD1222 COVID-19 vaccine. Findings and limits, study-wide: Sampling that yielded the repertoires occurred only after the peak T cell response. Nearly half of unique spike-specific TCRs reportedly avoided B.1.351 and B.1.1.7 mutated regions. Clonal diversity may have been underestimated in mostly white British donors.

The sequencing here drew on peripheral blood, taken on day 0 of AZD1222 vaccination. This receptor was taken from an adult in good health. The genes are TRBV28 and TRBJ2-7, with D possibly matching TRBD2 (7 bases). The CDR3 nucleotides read TGTGCCAGCAGTTTTCTAGGGAGGGGGGAAGAGCAGTACTTC. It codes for CASSFLGRGEEQYF.